The rows below give T cell receptor beta chains drawn from one sample of a study of blood T cell repertoires in COVID-19. Data came from immunoSEQ multiplex PCR; TCRdb stores just in-frame clones and leaves some out. This sample has more than 80,000 clones; about 92% occur once, and the top ten carry over 5.5%. Input material: peripheral blood. Receptor source: a man younger than 35 with COVID-19, enrolled during active disease. Each CDR3 is given with its conserved first and last residue. A D gene is named only where the DNA matches it firmly. Size is omitted from some rows. Given values are once, few, many or a class for expanded clones.

>TRBJ2-3|TRBV4-3|.|.
CASSQGTGTDTQYF
TGCGCCAGCAGCCAAGGGACTGGAACAGATACGCAGTATTTT
>TRBJ2-7|TRBV27|.|.
CASSRAAGLTPYEQYF
TGTGCCAGCAGTCGAGCCGCGGGACTCACTCCGTACGAGCAGTACTTC
>TRBJ2-7|TRBV18|.|.
CASSLNTQGKEQYF
TGTGCCAGCTCACTTAACACACAGGGTAAAGAGCAGTACTTC
>TRBJ1-1|TRBV7-8|.|.
CASSARRGGTEAFF
TGTGCCAGCAGCGCCCGCAGGGGAGGGACTGAAGCTTTCTTT
>TRBJ2-3|TRBV5-1|.|.
CASSLDVHVSTDTQYF
TGCGCCAGCAGCTTGGATGTACACGTTAGCACAGATACGCAGTATTTT
>TRBJ1-3|TRBV15|.|.
CATSNDRYSGNTIYF
TGTGCCACCAGCAACGACAGATACTCTGGAAACACCATATATTTT
>TRBJ1-5|TRBV18|.|TRBD1
CASSPLRDRNQPQHF
TGTGCCAGCTCACCACTCCGGGACAGGAATCAGCCCCAGCATTTT
>TRBJ1-4|TRBV15|few|.
CATSPTRRGSEKLLF
TGTGCCACCAGCCCGACCCGGAGGGGCTCTGAAAAACTGCTTTTT
>TRBJ2-6|TRBV4-3|once|.
CASSQDRGTGANVLTF
TGCGCCAGCAGCCAAGATCGGGGGACTGGGGCCAACGTCCTGACTTTC
>TRBJ2-7|TRBV20-1|once|.
CSASFQNSYEQYF
TGCAGTGCTAGTTTCCAGAACTCCTACGAGCAGTACTTC
>TRBJ2-7|TRBV18|few|TRBD1
CASSPGQGFPYF
TGTGCCAGCTCACCAGGACAGGGCTTTCCTTACTTC
>TRBJ2-6|TRBV5-1|.|TRBD2
CASSLWVTGLAGGLTDSGANVLTF
TGCGCCAGCAGCTTGTGGGTTACGGGACTAGCGGGAGGGCTTACAGACTCTGGGGCCAACGTCCTGACTTTC
>TRBJ2-3|TRBV5-1|once|TRBD2
CASSSGLANPDTQYF
TGCGCCAGCAGCTCGGGACTAGCGAACCCAGATACGCAGTATTTT
>TRBJ2-1|TRBV27|.|.
CASSRPGNEQFF
TGTGCCAGCAGCCGTCCGGGCAATGAGCAGTTCTTC
>TRBJ2-2|TRBV27|.|.
CASSTSETGELFF
TGTGCCAGCAGTACAAGCGAAACCGGGGAGCTGTTTTTT
>TRBJ1-1|TRBV5-4|.|.
CASSPGGAGGTEAFF
TGTGCCAGCAGCCCGGGCGGGGCGGGGGGCACTGAAGCTTTCTTT
>TRBJ2-7|TRBV15|.|.
CATSLYRDTDYEQYF
TGTGCCACCAGCCTTTATCGGGACACCGACTACGAGCAGTACTTC
>TRBJ1-1|TRBV5-4|.|TRBD1
CASSLQGEWKTEAFF
TGTGCCAGCAGCTTGCAGGGGGAATGGAAGACTGAAGCTTTCTTT